This record covers a single T cell receptor beta chain. The data derive from a study of shared clonotypes between healthy human individuals. The input for sorted-subset replicate PCRs was 150 to 200 ng DNA, tens of thousands of T cell genomes. The method was immunoSEQ multiplex PCR; TCRdb's version includes in-frame clones alone and lacks a portion of them. The sample includes 1.6 million or so clones, 96% of them seen just once. V was clipped by 7 bases and J by 3 bases, with 13 bases between them. Per germline, CDR1 SEHNR and CDR2 FQNEAQ (reference sequence). The CDR3 loop spans 14 amino acids. This clonotype originated in a young man in good health. The chain employs TRBV7-9 and TRBJ2-1; D unresolved. Sequencing was carried out using naive CD4+ T cells sorted from blood. Specified subset: CD45RA+ positively selected. CDR3 amino acids: CASTRASGYNEQFF. DNA of the CDR3: TGTGCCAGCACTAGAGCGTCGGGCTACAATGAGCAGTTCTTC.